This record concerns one T cell receptor (beta chain) sequence. Antigen unknown. This sample was included in a study of shared clonotypes between healthy human individuals. Notes on the study in general: Depth of sequencing was expected to influence donor clonotype sharing. Represented genetic and exposure-history diversity was restricted by having few donors. Non-shared clonotypes had lower generation probabilities than clonotypes shared by all four sorted-subset donors.

Looked up from germline, CDR1 is SEHNR and CDR2 is FQNEAQ (reference sequence). The CDR3 extends over 14 amino acids. Deletions cut 5 bases from V and 5 bases from J, with 13 bases between. This table comes from immunoSEQ multiplex PCR, and its TCRdb copy is limited to in-frame clones, with some not included. Of 2.5 million or so clones listed, around 90% are singletons. The donors, healthy adults who were HIV-negative, had experienced no recent acute infections or vaccinations. V gene TRBV7-9 combines with J gene TRBJ1-3, with a tentative D call TRBD1 (5 bases). Sequenced: naive CD4+ T cells sorted from blood. Subset indicated: CD45RA+ positively selected. The sequence was obtained from a man between 18 and 29 years old in good health. In DNA form, the CDR3 reads TGTGCCAGCAGCCCGCGGACAACCAGAAACACCATATATTTT. It codes for CASSPRTTRNTIYF. The full variable domain, with the rest looked up from reference TRBV7-9 and TRBJ1-3, is DTGVSQNPRHKITKRGQNVTFRCDPISEHNRLYWYRQTLGQGPEFLTYFQNEAQLEKSRLLSDRFSAERPKGSFSTLEIQRTEQGDSAMYLCASSPRTTRNTIYFGEGSWLTVV.